Shown below are 10 T cell receptor beta chains from a single sample sequenced in a study of cytomegalovirus exposure and HLA in healthy donors. PCR employed 60 Vbeta and 13 Jbeta primers. Method: immunoSEQ multiplex PCR; TCRdb's copy keeps in-frame clones and lacks some. The profile shows around 150,000 clones, approximately 79% of them singletons. The sample was PBMCs. These receptors were taken from a man aged 35 to 55 in good health and CMV-seronegative.

The chain combines TRBV29-1 with TRBJ2-7; 12 bases are shared with TRBD2. Germline lookup yields CDR1 SQVTM and CDR2 ANQGSEA. The CDR3 runs to 14 residues. J lost 4 bases, V lost 7 bases, and 8 bases had no gene match. In nucleotides, the CDR3 is TGCAGCGCCATGAAGGGACTAGCGGGTTACGAGCAGTACTTC. This gives the protein CSAMKGLAGYEQYF.

The chain carries TRBV15 and TRBJ1-5, with D tentatively TRBD1 (6 bases). V shed 3 bases and J shed 0 bases, with 12 bases lying between them. The CDR3 totals 16 residues. From germline, CDR1 is LNHNV and CDR2 YYDKDF (reference sequence). The chain's CDR3 is CATSRGGAGSNQPQHF. The CDR3 DNA sequence: TGTGCCACCAGCAGGGGGGGGGCGGGTAGCAATCAGCCCCAGCATTTT.

This clone has just a few counts. The chain links TRBV4-2 to TRBJ2-7; 9 bases fit TRBD2. CDR3 length: 15 amino acids. CDR1 and CDR2 (germline): LGHNA, YNFKEQ. The V and J ends lost 1 base and 4 bases, in that order; junction bases with no gene match: 5. The CDR3 reads CASSQGGLAQYEQYF. In nucleotides, the CDR3 is TGTGCCAGCAGCCAAGGTGGACTAGCGCAATACGAGCAGTACTTC.

This chain joins TRBV28 and TRBJ1-5; D not resolved. Germline V CDR1 and CDR2: MDHEN, SYDVKM. V was cut by 4 bases and J by 3 bases, with 10 bases left in between. The length of the CDR3 is 14 residues. As DNA, the CDR3 is TGTGCCAGCAGTTCCGCGGGTGACAATCAGCCCCAGCATTTT. This sequence encodes CASSSAGDNQPQHF.

The chain is built from TRBV27 and TRBJ2-3; D might be TRBD2 (5 bases). The CDR3 is 15 amino acids. Trimming cost V 2 bases and J 4 bases, with 13 bases left between them. In germline, CDR1 is MNHEY, CDR2 SMNVEV (reference sequence). As DNA, the CDR3 is TGTGCCAGCAGTTTAAGAGGGAGTCGGCCAGATACGCAGTATTTT. Translated: CASSLRGSRPDTQYF.

The chain couples TRBV6-5 to TRBJ2-7; 7 bases fit TRBD1. V was pared by 6 bases and J by 3 bases, with 8 bases of the junction left unmatched. Germline-derived CDR1 and CDR2 are MNHEY and SVGAGI. The CDR3 is 14 amino acids. The CDR3 sequence is CASSLFRDSYEQYF. CDR3 DNA: TGTGCCAGCAGCCTCTTCCGGGACAGCTACGAGCAGTACTTC.

The V call is TRBV5-4, the J call TRBJ2-5, with D unclear. Germline lookup yields CDR1 SGHNT and CDR2 YYREEE (reference sequence). The ends were cut back, 5 bases at V and 5 bases at J, with 19 bases in the middle. CDR3 length equals 15 residues. The CDR3 reads CASRLNVRPGETQYF. CDR3 nucleotides: TGTGCCAGCAGACTTAACGTTAGGCCCGGGGAGACCCAGTACTTC.

This clone came up a few times. V usage is TRBV5-1 and J usage is TRBJ2-3; tentatively, D is TRBD2 (6 bases). The CDR3 totals 15 residues. V was pared by 2 bases and J by 0 bases, with 10 bases between. Germline CDR1 and CDR2: SGHRS and YFSETQ. The CDR3 coding sequence is TGCGCCAGCAGCTTATCCGGGACTAGCACAGATACGCAGTATTTT. The encoded protein is CASSLSGTSTDTQYF.

The chain couples TRBV5-6 to TRBJ2-5; a possible D gene is TRBD2 (7 bases). V was trimmed by 4 bases and J by 9 bases, leaving 19 bases between them. The CDR3 has 14 residues. Looked up from germline, CDR1 is SGHDT and CDR2 is YYEEEE. The DNA of the CDR3 is TGTGCCAGCAGCGTGATGATGGGGCGGGGGCCCCAGTACTTC. Its translation: CASSVMMGRGPQYF.

The chain joins TRBV6-1 to TRBJ2-7, with D tentatively TRBD2 (6 bases). Germline loops: CDR1 MNHNS, CDR2 SASEGT. The CDR3 length is 14 residues. V was pared by 8 bases and J by 3 bases, with 17 bases between. The CDR3 is CASRLSGGHYEQYF. CDR3 nucleotides: TGTGCCAGCCGTTTGTCCGGGGGTCACTACGAGCAGTACTTC.